This entry lists 19 T cell receptor beta chains sequenced from one sample in a study of T cells in women clearing cervical HPV infection. Here immunoSEQ multiplex PCR was the method, and the copy in TCRdb shows in-frame clones only, minus some. The sample totals over 25,000 clones. Sequenced material: blood buffy coat. The origin of the receptors is a woman aged 18-70 years with a cervical HPV16 infection that either progressed to CIN3+ or cleared (not recorded which).

To note about this clone: The read ends 3 residues early relative to the CDR3; the germline J gene fills the gap. V and J are TRBV3-1 (or the pseudogene TRBV3-2) and TRBJ2-5; 9 nucleotides agree with TRBD2. V was clipped by 1 base and J by 4 bases; unmatched bases: 7. The CDR3 runs to 16 residues. In germline, CDR1 is LGHDT, CDR2 YNNKEL (reference sequence). CDR3 residues: CASSQATAGGLETQYF. The DNA read from the CDR3 is TGTGCCAGCAGCCAAGCCACGGCGGGAGGGCTAGAGACC.

With respect to this clone: The read gets to within 3 residues of the CDR3 end, and the germline J gene fills in the rest. This rearrangement joins TRBV18 to TRBJ2-7; 9 positions agree with TRBD1. The germline V gene encodes CDR1 KGHSH and CDR2 LQKENI. The V gene end was trimmed by 3 bases and the J gene end by 6 bases; junction bases not matched to a gene: 9. The length of the CDR3 is 15 residues. CDR3: CASSPARDRVSEQYF. Incomplete CDR3 DNA: TGTGCCAGCTCACCGGCCCGGGACAGGGTTAGCGAG.

This clone is medium-sized by frequency. Read coverage stops 3 residues before the CDR3 terminus; the germline J gene supplies the remainder. V usage is TRBV12-3 or TRBV12-4 and J usage is TRBJ2-7; D possibly corresponds to TRBD2 (5 bases). Trimming cost V 3 bases and J 4 bases, with 10 bases left between them. The CDR3 consists of 13 residues. CDR3 DNA, as far as it was read: TGTGCCAGCAGTTTGGCTAGCAGATACGAG. Its translation: CASSLASRYE. The whole CDR3 protein reads CASSLASRYEQYF.

On this clone: With the read ending 3 residues before the CDR3 end, the germline J gene is used to fill in that end. The chain has TRBV20-1 and TRBJ2-1; D remains ambiguous. Trimming removed 4 bases at V and 1 base at J, with 8 bases between. Germline V gives CDR1 DFQATT, CDR2 SNEGSKA (reference sequence). There are 13 residues in the CDR3. CDR3 amino acids: CSAKTPSYNEQFF. Incomplete CDR3 DNA: TGCAGTGCTAAGACACCTTCCTACAATGAG.

As concerns this clone: Sequencing ends 3 residues short of the CDR3 end; the germline J gene provides the rest. V usage is TRBV2 and J usage is TRBJ1-1; tentative D call: TRBD1 (6 bases). The V end lost 10 bases, the J end lost 2 bases, and 14 bases lay between the germline ends. In germline, CDR1 is SNHLY, CDR2 FYNNEI. The CDR3 is 13 amino acids. CDR3 region: CATSRDTNTEAFF. The covered CDR3 bases are TGTGCCACCAGCCGGGACACCAACACTGAA.

Regarding this clone: Read sequence stops 3 residues before the CDR3 end, and the germline J gene provides the missing end. V usage is TRBV18 and J usage is TRBJ2-1; 11 bases agree with TRBD2. Germline CDR1 and CDR2: KGHSH and LQKENI. The CDR3 extends over 17 amino acids. With 6 bases clipped from V and 1 base from J, the junction kept 8 bases outside the gene matches. The sequenced part of the CDR3 DNA is TGTGCCAGCTCGGGCCAGACTAGCGGGAAGTCCTACAATGAG. This sequence encodes CASSGQTSGKSYNE. The complete CDR3 protein is CASSGQTSGKSYNEQFF.

About this clone itself: The read halts 3 residues ahead of the CDR3 end, with the missing end drawn from the germline J gene. This chain uses TRBV30 with TRBJ1-5, with unresolved D. The germline V gene has CDR1 GTSNPN and CDR2 SVGIG (reference sequence). V was trimmed by 2 bases and J by 0 bases, leaving 5 bases between them. This CDR3 has 13 amino acids. This chain's CDR3 is CAWSIDSNQPQHF. Partial CDR3 DNA: TGTGCCTGGAGTATAGATAGCAATCAGCCC.

As to this clone: The CDR3 end falls 3 residues outside the read, so it is completed with the germline J gene. The chain joins TRBV4-1 to TRBJ2-7; possibly TRBD2 for D (6 bases). The V gene lost 1 base and the J gene lost 2 bases, with 12 bases spanning the gap. Germline V lookup: CDR1 MGHRA, CDR2 YSYEKL. CDR3 size: 15 residues. This chain's CDR3 is CASSQGGLLTYEQYF. The sequenced CDR3 bases are TGCGCCAGCAGCCAAGGTGGACTACTGACCTACGAG.

Note on this clone: The CDR3 goes on 3 residues after the read ends, and that part is filled in from the germline J gene. The chain joins TRBV30 to TRBJ2-2, with 7 bases aligning to TRBD1. The CDR3 is made up of 14 amino acids. Germline assignment: CDR1 GTSNPN and CDR2 SVGIG (reference sequence). The sequenced CDR3 bases are TGTGCCTGGAGTGTAGACAGGGTGACGGAAAAG. It is translated as CAWSVDRVTEK. The complete CDR3 sequence is CAWSVDRVTEKLFF.

Details on this clone: The CDR3 end is not reached by the read, which stops 3 residues before it; the germline J gene fills it in. The chain couples TRBV5-5 to TRBJ2-7, with no clear D. The CDR3 has 15 residues. Germline V gene lookup returns CDR1 SGHKS and CDR2 YYEKEE (reference sequence). V was pared by 0 bases and J by 0 bases, with 10 bases between. The DNA read from the CDR3 is TGTGCCAGCAGCTTGGGTCTTCACAGCTCCTACGAG. Its protein is CASSLGLHSSYE. The complete CDR3 protein is CASSLGLHSSYEQYF.

CDR3 sequence: CSASLGVGSNQPQHF. Partial CDR3 DNA: TGCAGTGCTAGTTTAGGGGTCGGGAGCAATCAGCCC. This rearrangement joins TRBV20-1 to TRBJ1-5; TRBD1 might be the D (5 bases). With the read ending 3 residues before the CDR3 end, the germline J gene is used to fill in that end. In germline, CDR1 is DFQATT, CDR2 SNEGSKA (reference sequence). V lost 3 bases, J lost 1 base, and 13 bases lay in between. This CDR3 is 15 amino acids long.

The sequenced CDR3 bases are TGTGCCTACGACACAGGGGGCACAGATACG. Its protein product is CAYDTGGTDT. The whole CDR3 region reads CAYDTGGTDTQYF. J is TRBJ2-3 and V is TRBV30; TRBD1 agrees at 7 bases. Read coverage stops 3 residues before the CDR3 terminus; the germline J gene supplies the remainder. There are 13 residues in the CDR3. V lost 7 bases and J lost 1; bases outside the gene matches: 5. CDR1 and CDR2 from the germline V gene are GTSNPN and SVGIG (reference sequence).

In the case of this clone: Read sequence stops 3 residues before the CDR3 end, and the germline J gene provides the missing end. The chain is built from TRBV6-4 and TRBJ2-6, with D perhaps TRBD2 (5 bases). CDR1 is MRHNA, CDR2 SNTAGT, per germline. Trimming took 8 bases from V and 2 from J, leaving 16 bases between them. This CDR3 contains 16 residues. CDR3 protein: CASSLSSGAGANVLTF. CDR3 DNA (partial): TGTGCCAGCTCCCTGTCCTCCGGGGCTGGGGCCAACGTC.

As concerns this clone: With the read ending 3 residues before the CDR3 end, the germline J gene is used to fill in that end. The chain couples TRBV30 to TRBJ1-5; 7 bases are shared with TRBD1. Per the germline V gene, CDR1 is GTSNPN and CDR2 is SVGIG (reference sequence). CDR3 size: 13 residues. V lost 1 base and J lost 6; bases outside the gene matches: 3. The CDR3 spells CAWSGTGVQPQHF. Incomplete CDR3 DNA: TGTGCCTGGAGTGGAACAGGGGTTCAGCCC.

For this clone: The CDR3 end falls 3 residues outside the read, so it is completed with the germline J gene. The chain links TRBV5-1 to TRBJ1-2; possible D gene TRBD1, 5 bases. The ends were cut back, 7 bases at V and 7 bases at J, with 8 bases in the middle. CDR3 length: 10 amino acids. Germline loops: CDR1 SGHRS, CDR2 YFSETQ. CDR3 in amino acids: CASPTAGYTF. The CDR3 DNA, read in part, is TGCGCCAGCCCGACAGCTGGC.

As to this clone: The read falls 3 residues short of the CDR3 end, and the missing part is taken from the germline J gene. The gene calls are TRBV19 and TRBJ1-5, with a possible D match to TRBD1 (6 bases). This CDR3 contains 17 residues. V was cut by 7 bases and J by 4 bases, with 23 bases left in between. Germline CDR1 and CDR2: LNHDA and SQIVND (reference sequence). This CDR3 is CASTGRGGTHTNQPQHF. The sequenced part of the CDR3 DNA is TGTGCCAGTACAGGCAGGGGCGGAACCCATACGAATCAGCCC.

A note on this clone: The read terminates 3 residues before the CDR3 end, so the remaining end is supplied by the germline J gene. The chain couples TRBV5-1 to TRBJ1-2; D unclear. The CDR3 has 12 amino acids. Per the germline V gene, CDR1 is SGHRS and CDR2 is YFSETQ. This CDR3 is CASSLLGWGYTF. The CDR3 bases that were read are TGCGCCAGCAGCTTGCTGGGCTGGGGC.

Concerning this clone itself: Read coverage stops 3 residues before the CDR3 terminus; the germline J gene supplies the remainder. The chain employs TRBV27 and TRBJ1-4; perhaps TRBD1 as D (5 bases). This CDR3 spans 16 amino acids. The V end was cut by 3 bases, the J end by 0 bases, with 11 bases between. Per germline, CDR1 MNHEY and CDR2 SMNVEV (reference sequence). The sequenced CDR3 bases are TGTGCCAGCAGTTTGTCACAGGCAGCAACTAATGAAAAA. It specifies CASSLSQAATNEK. The CDR3 as a whole reads CASSLSQAATNEKLFF.

This CDR3 reads CATSRDLAGGALTDTQYF. The CDR3 DNA, read in part, is TGTGCCACCAGCAGAGATTTAGCGGGAGGGGCCCTCACAGATACG. The chain couples TRBV15 to TRBJ2-3, with TRBD2 matching over 11 bases. The read halts 3 residues ahead of the CDR3 end, with the missing end drawn from the germline J gene. This CDR3 has 18 amino acids. V trimming: 0 bases; J trimming: 2 bases; junction bases outside the gene matches: 7. The germline V gene encodes CDR1 LNHNV and CDR2 YYDKDF (reference sequence).